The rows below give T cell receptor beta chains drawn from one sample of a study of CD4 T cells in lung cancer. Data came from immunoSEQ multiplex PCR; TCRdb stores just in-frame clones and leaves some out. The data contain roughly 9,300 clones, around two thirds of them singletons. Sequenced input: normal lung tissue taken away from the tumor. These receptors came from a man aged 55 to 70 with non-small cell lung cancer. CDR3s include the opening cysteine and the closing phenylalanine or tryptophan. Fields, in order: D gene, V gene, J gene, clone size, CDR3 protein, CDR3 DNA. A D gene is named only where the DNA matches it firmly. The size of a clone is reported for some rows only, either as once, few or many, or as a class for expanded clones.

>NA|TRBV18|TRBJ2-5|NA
CASSSGALQETQYF
TGTGCCAGCTCGTCGGGAGCCCTCCAAGAGACCCAGTACTTC
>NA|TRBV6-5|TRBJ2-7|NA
CASSYSRGYEQYF
TGTGCCAGCAGTTACTCAAGAGGGTACGAGCAGTACTTC
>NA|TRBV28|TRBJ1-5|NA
CASFPGHGRQPQHF
TGTGCCAGTTTTCCGGGACACGGCCGTCAGCCCCAGCATTTT
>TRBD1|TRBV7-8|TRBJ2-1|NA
CASSRTGGYEQFF
TGTGCCAGCAGTAGGACAGGGGGCTATGAGCAGTTCTTC
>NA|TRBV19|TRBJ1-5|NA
CASSRQGFGNQPQHF
TGTGCCAGTAGTCGGCAGGGGTTTGGCAATCAGCCCCAGCATTTT
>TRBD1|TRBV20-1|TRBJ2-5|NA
CSATTGETQYF
TGCAGTGCAACGACAGGGGAGACCCAGTACTTC
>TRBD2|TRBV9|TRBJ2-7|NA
CASSAGLAGVLYEQYF
TGTGCCAGCAGCGCAGGACTAGCGGGAGTGTTATACGAGCAGTACTTC
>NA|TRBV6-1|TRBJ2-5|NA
CASSIEWPLETQYF
TGTGCCAGCAGCATCGAATGGCCCCTAGAGACCCAGTACTTC
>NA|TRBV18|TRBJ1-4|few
CASSPTERTRNEKLFF
TGTGCCAGCTCACCGACAGAAAGGACCCGCAATGAAAAACTGTTTTTT
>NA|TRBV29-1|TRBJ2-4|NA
CSVEWQTKNIQYF
TGCAGCGTTGAGTGGCAGACTAAAAACATTCAGTACTTC
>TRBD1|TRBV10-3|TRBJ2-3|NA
CAISPGGRGDTQYF
TGTGCCATCAGCCCAGGGGGACGGGGAGATACGCAGTATTTT
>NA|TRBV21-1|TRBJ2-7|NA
CASSKGVQGRQALTRLSSYEQYF
TGTGCCAGCAGCAAAGGGGTCCAGGGCCGACAGGCTTTAACCCGACTTAGCTCCTACGAGCAGTACTTC
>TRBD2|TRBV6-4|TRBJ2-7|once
CASSYSGLRDEQYF
TGTGCCAGCAGTTACTCGGGACTACGGGACGAGCAGTACTTC
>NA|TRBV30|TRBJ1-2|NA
CAWSVFSFYGYTF
TGTGCCTGGAGTGTATTTTCTTTCTATGGCTACACCTTC
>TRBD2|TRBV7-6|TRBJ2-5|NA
CASTSHGTSGRGGETQYF
TGTGCCAGCACCTCGCATGGGACTAGCGGGAGGGGAGGAGAGACCCAGTACTTC
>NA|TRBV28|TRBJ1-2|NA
CASSSKAGNGYTF
TGTGCCAGCAGTTCCAAGGCGGGGAATGGCTACACCTTC
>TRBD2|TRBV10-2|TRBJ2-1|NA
CASARLAGKSGEQFF
TGCGCCAGCGCAAGACTAGCGGGAAAATCGGGTGAGCAGTTCTTC
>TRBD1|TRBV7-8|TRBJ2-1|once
CASSSYVSGTGLNEQFF
TGTGCCAGCAGTTCTTATGTTTCCGGGACAGGGTTGAATGAGCAGTTCTTC
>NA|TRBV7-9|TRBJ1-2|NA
CASSPNLREGGYGYTF
TGTGCCAGCAGCCCAAATCTAAGGGAGGGCGGCTATGGCTACACCTTC
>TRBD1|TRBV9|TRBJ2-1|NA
CASSVEGGQYNEQFF
TGTGCCAGCAGCGTAGAAGGGGGCCAGTACAATGAGCAGTTCTTC
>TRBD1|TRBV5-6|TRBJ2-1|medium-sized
CASSLMDRDYNEQFF
TGTGCCAGCAGCTTGATGGACAGGGACTACAATGAGCAGTTCTTC
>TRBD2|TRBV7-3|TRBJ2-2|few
CASSRAGVGTGELFF
TGTGCCAGCAGCCGAGCGGGAGTAGGAACCGGGGAGCTGTTTTTT
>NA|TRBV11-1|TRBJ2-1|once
CASSLGGTTYNEQFF
TGTGCCAGCAGCCTGGGGGGGACAACTTACAATGAGCAGTTCTTC
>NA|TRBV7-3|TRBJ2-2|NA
CASSPYMDTGELFF
TGTGCCAGCAGCCCATACATGGACACCGGGGAGCTGTTTTTT
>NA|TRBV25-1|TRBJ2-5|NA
CASSEAGRETQYF
TGTGCCAGCAGTGAGGCAGGGCGAGAGACCCAGTACTTC
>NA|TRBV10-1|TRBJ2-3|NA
CASSGLSGASDTQYF
TGCGCCAGCAGTGGGCTAAGCGGAGCCTCAGATACGCAGTATTTT
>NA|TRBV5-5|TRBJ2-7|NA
CASSLSHQAYEQYF
TGTGCCAGCAGCTTGAGCCATCAGGCCTACGAGCAGTACTTC
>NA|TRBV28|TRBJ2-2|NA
CASSLLAGLRNTGELFF
TGTGCCAGCAGTTTATTGGCAGGGCTGAGGAACACCGGGGAGCTGTTTTTT
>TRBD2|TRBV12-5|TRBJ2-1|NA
CASGLTHSGSLDNEQFF
TGTGCTAGTGGTTTGACCCATAGCGGGTCCCTCGACAATGAGCAGTTCTTC
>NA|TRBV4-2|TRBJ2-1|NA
CASSQDGTRQFF
TGTGCCAGCAGCCAAGACGGGACAAGGCAGTTCTTC
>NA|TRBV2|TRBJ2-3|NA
CASSEAQGGGMSTDTQYF
TGTGCCAGCAGTGAAGCGCAGGGTGGGGGGATGAGCACAGATACGCAGTATTTT
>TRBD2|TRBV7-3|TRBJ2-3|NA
CASSSSLLAGATDTQYF
TGTGCCAGCAGCTCGTCACTACTAGCGGGGGCCACAGATACGCAGTATTTT
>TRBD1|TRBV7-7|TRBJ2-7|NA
CASSLRDRGEQYF
TGTGCTAGCAGCCTCCGGGACAGGGGCGAGCAGTACTTC
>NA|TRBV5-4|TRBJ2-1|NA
CASSLDGGTYNEQFF
TGTGCCAGCAGCTTGGATGGGGGCACCTACAATGAGCAGTTCTTC
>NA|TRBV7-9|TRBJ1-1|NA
CASSFRGGAYPDEAFF
TGTGCCAGCAGCTTCAGAGGGGGGGCGTATCCTGATGAAGCTTTCTTT
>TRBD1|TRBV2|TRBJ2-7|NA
CAGGGQGSYEQYF
TGTGCCGGGGGCGGACAGGGGTCCTACGAGCAGTACTTC
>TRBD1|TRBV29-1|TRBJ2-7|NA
CSVVGTGEVGQYF
TGCAGCGTTGTCGGGACAGGGGAGGTGGGGCAGTACTTC
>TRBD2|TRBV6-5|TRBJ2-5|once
CASSYRGGLVEQYF
TGTGCCAGCAGTTACCGGGGGGGGTTAGTGGAGCAGTACTTC
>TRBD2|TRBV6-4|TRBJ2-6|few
CASSPDFGGSFGANVLTF
TGTGCCAGCAGCCCTGACTTTGGCGGGAGCTTTGGGGCCAACGTCCTGACTTTC
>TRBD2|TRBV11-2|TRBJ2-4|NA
CASSIPGLAGESSNF
TGTGCCAGCAGCATACCGGGACTAGCGGGAGAATCGTCGAACTTC
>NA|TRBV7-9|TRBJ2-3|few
CASSPRDPRNTDTQYF
TGTGCCAGCAGCCCCCGGGATCCCCGAAACACAGATACGCAGTATTTT
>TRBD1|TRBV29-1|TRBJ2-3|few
CSVLTGGATDTQYF
TGCAGCGTTTTGACAGGGGGCGCAACAGATACGCAGTATTTT
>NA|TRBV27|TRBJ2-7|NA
CASSLGGTGPYEQYF
TGTGCCAGCAGTTTGGGGGGGACAGGACCCTACGAGCAGTACTTC
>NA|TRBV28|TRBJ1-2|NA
CASEDTMRFYGYTF
TGTGCCAGCGAGGACACTATGCGGTTCTATGGCTACACCTTC
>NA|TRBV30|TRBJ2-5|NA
CAWGRGPARQETQYF
TGTGCCTGGGGCCGCGGGCCCGCTCGCCAAGAGACCCAGTACTTC
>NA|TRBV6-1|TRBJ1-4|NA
CASSGGQGREKLFF
TGTGCCAGCAGTGGAGGGCAAGGGAGAGAAAAACTGTTTTTT
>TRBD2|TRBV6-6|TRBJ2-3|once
CASNLAGGITDTQYF
TGTGCCAGCAATTTAGCGGGAGGAATTACAGATACGCAGTATTTT
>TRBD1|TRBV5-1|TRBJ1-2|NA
CASRTGQGSFRYGYTF
TGCGCCAGCAGGACGGGACAGGGGTCATTTCGCTATGGCTACACCTTC
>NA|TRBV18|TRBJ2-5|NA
CASSPSPSLQETQYF
TGTGCCAGCTCACCATCCCCTAGCTTGCAAGAGACCCAGTACTTC
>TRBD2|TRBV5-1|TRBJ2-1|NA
CASSLYHSGRANRHNEQFF
TGCGCCAGCAGCCTATACCATAGCGGGAGGGCCAATAGGCACAATGAGCAGTTCTTC
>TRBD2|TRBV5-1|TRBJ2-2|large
CASSLAPLAGRAGELFF
TGCGCCAGCAGCTTAGCACCTCTAGCGGGAAGGGCCGGGGAGCTGTTTTTT
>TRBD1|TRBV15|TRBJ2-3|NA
CATRKQGGGSTDTQYF
TGTGCCACCAGAAAACAGGGGGGAGGTAGCACAGATACGCAGTATTTT
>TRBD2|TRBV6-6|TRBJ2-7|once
CASSTNSGAQNYEQYF
TGTGCCAGCAGCACTAATAGCGGGGCACAGAACTACGAGCAGTACTTC
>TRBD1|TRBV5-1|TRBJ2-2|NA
CASSPTGGGGTGELFF
TGCGCCAGCAGCCCGACAGGGGGTGGCGGCACCGGGGAGCTGTTTTTT
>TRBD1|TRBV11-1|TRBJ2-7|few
CASSFGTDLYEQYF
TGTGCCAGCAGCTTTGGGACAGACCTCTACGAGCAGTACTTC